This TCR beta chain was captured in a study of persistence of HIV-infected CD4 T cells. The libraries were made with immunoSEQ version 4 in survey mode. TCRdb's copy holds only in-frame clones and misses some; the assay was immunoSEQ multiplex PCR. The sample carries about 48,000 clones, about four fifths recorded once. V lost 8 bases and J lost 9, with 14 bases in between. The CDR3 runs to 13 residues. Germline lookup yields CDR1 SGHTA and CDR2 FQGNSA. This clone was counted once. Antigen: not known. Cells were stimulated with CMV-infected fibroblast lysates at approximately 10 ug/mL. Sorted nonresponding memory CD4+ T cells were CD40L-negative, CD69-negative, CD45RO-high.

The material sequenced was CD4+ T cells sorted from PBMCs after 18-hour stimulation, taken from a patient who received antiretroviral therapy. The receptor comes from an adult man with HIV who was CMV-seropositive. The chain links TRBV7-2 to TRBJ1-6; D is unresolved. The CDR3 here is CASGEGLSSPLHF. In DNA form, the CDR3 reads TGTGCCAGCGGCGAAGGCCTAAGTTCACCCCTCCACTTT.